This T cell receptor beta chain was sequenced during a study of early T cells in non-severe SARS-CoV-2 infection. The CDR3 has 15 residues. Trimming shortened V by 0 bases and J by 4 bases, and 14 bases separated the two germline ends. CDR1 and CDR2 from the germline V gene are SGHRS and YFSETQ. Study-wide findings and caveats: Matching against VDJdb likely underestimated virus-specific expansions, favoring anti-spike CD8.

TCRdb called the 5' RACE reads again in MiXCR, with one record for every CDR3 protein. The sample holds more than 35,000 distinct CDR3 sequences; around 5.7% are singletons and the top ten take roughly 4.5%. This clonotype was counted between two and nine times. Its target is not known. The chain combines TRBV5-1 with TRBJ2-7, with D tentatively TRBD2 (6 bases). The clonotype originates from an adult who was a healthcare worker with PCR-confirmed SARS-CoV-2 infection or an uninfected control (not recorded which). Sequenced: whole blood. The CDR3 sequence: CASSLEEGSYYEQYF. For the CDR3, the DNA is TGCGCCAGCAGCTTGGAGGAGGGTTCTTATTACGAGCAGTACTTC. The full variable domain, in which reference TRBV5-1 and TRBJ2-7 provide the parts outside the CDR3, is KAGVTQTPRYLIKTRGQQVTLSCSPISGHRSVSWYQQTPGQGLQFLFEYFSETQRNKGNFPGRFSGRQFSNSRSEMNVSTLELGDSALYLCASSLEEGSYYEQYFGPGTRLTVT.